The source of this T cell receptor beta chain is a study of human T cells and chemical hapten exposure. The wider study: Weekly administration of diphenylcyclopropenone to the scalp of patients continued throughout the approximately 24-week study. Study-level results: In comparison with controls, expanded TCRs gave rise to a significantly larger number of large CDR3 similarity clusters. Among TCRs, those above 1 in 1000 frequency were unaffected by DPC sensitization.

Separate cDNA molecules received unique molecular identifiers, which the library attached to them. TCRdb analysed the RACE reads with MiXCR anew, one entry per CDR3 protein. The data hold 250,000 to 300,000 distinct CDR3 sequences, with over 7.5% observed a single time. Of note for this clonotype: Its specificity is unknown.

Time point of the sample: pre-sensitization, week 0. The treatment denotes: therapeutic diphenylcyclopropenone sensitization with weekly scalp DPC. Germline-derived CDR1 and CDR2 are SGHAT and FQDESV (reference sequence). The CDR3 has 17 residues. Trimming shortened V by 4 bases and J by 0 bases, and 15 bases separated the two germline ends. This receptor was identified in a man in his late teens or twenties with alopecia areata. Some clones in this sample may be carry-over from other donors' samples. The chain is built from TRBV11-1 and TRBJ2-2; tentatively, D is TRBD1 (6 bases). The sample here was whole blood, taken in connection with sensitization to the hapten diphenylcyclopropenone (DPC). CDR3 DNA sequence: TGTGCCAGCAGCTCCCCGCTACAGGGATCGAACACCGGGGAGCTGTTTTTT. Translation: CASSSPLQGSNTGELFF.